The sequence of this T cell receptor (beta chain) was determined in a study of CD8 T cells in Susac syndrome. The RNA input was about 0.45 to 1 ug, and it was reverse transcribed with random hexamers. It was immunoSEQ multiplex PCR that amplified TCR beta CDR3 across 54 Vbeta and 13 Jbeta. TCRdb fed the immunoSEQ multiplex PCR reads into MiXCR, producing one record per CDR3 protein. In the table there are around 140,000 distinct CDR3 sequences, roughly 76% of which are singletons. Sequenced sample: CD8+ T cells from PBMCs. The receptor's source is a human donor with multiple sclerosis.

The CDR3 loop reads CASSVWGPDEQFF. The CDR3 nucleotides read TGTGCCAGTAGTGTCTGGGGCCCAGATGAGCAGTTCTTC. The chain carries TRBV19 and TRBJ2-1; D may be TRBD1 (5 bases). From germline, CDR1 is LNHDA and CDR2 SQIVND (reference sequence). V was shortened by 5 bases and J by 8 bases, with 13 bases between the two germline ends. This CDR3 contains 13 residues.